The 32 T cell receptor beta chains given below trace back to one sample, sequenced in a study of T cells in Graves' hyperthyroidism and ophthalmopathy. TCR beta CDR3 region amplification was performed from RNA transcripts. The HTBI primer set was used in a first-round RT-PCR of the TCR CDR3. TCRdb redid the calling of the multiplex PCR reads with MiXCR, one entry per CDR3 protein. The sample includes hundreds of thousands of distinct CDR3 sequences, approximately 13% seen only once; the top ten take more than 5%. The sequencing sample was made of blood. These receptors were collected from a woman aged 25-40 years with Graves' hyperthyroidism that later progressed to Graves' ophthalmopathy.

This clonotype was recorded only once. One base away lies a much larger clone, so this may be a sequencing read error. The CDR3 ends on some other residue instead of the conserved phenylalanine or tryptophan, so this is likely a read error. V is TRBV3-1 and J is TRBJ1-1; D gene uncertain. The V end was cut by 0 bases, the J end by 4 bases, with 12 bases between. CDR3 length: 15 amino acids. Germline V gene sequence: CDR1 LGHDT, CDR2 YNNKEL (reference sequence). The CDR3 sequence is CASSQDIGVTTEAFL. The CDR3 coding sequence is TGTGCCAGCAGCCAAGATATCGGGGTAACCACTGAAGCTTTCCTT.

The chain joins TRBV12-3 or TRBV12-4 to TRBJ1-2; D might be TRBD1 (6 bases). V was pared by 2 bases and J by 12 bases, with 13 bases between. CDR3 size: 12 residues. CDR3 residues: CASSLIPRGNTF. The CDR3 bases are TGTGCCAGCAGTTTAATTCCCAGGGGAAACACCTTC.

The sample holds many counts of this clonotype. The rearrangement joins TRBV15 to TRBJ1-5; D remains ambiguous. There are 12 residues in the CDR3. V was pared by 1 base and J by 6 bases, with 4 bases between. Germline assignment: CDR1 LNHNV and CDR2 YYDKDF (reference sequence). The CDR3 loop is CATSRVGQPQHF. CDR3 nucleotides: TGTGCCACCAGCAGAGTGGGTCAGCCCCAGCATTTT.

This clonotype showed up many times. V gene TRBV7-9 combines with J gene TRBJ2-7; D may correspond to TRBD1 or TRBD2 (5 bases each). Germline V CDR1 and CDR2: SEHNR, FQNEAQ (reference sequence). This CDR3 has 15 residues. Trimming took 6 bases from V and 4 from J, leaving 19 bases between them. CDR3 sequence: CASRPSVGTEYEQYF. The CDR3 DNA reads TGTGCCAGCAGACCATCCGTTGGGACCGAATACGAGCAGTACTTC.

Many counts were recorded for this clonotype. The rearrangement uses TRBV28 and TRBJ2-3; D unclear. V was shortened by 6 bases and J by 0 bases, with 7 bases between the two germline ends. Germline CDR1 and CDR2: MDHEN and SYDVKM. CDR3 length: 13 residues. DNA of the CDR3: TGTGCCAGCAGGGACGGTAGCACAGATACGCAGTATTTT. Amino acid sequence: CASRDGSTDTQYF.

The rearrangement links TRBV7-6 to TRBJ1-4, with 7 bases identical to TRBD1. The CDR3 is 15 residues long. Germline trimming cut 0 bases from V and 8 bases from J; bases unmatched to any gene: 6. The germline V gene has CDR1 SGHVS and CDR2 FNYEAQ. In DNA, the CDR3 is TGTGCCAGCAGCTTAGCACAGGGGTCGGACGAAAAACTGTTTTTT. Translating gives CASSLAQGSDEKLFF.

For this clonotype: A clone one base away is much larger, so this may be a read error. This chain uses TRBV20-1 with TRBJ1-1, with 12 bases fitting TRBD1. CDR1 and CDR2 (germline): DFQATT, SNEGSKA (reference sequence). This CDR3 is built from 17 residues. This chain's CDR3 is CSARVPGQGAMNTEALF. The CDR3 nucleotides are TGCAGTGCTAGAGTACCGGGACAGGGGGCCATGAACACTGAAGCTTTGTTT.

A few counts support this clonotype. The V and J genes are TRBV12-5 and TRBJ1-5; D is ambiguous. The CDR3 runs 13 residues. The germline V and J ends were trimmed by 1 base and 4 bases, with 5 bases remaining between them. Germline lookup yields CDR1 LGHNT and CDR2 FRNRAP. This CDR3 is CASGLGPNQPQHF. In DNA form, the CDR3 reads TGTGCTAGTGGTTTGGGACCAAATCAGCCCCAGCATTTT.

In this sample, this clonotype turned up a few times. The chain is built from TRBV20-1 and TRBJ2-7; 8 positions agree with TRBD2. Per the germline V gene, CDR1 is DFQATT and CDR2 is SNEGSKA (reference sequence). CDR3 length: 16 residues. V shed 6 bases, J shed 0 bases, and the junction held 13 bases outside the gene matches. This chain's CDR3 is CSAGPGASGSSYEQYF. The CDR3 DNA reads TGCAGTGCGGGACCTGGGGCTAGCGGGTCCTCCTACGAGCAGTACTTC.

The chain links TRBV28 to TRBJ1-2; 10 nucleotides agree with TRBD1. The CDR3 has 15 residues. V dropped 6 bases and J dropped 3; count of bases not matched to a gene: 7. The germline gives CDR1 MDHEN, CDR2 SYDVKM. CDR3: CASRISGTGDYGYTF. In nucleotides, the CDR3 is TGTGCCAGCAGAATATCGGGGACAGGGGACTATGGCTACACCTTC.

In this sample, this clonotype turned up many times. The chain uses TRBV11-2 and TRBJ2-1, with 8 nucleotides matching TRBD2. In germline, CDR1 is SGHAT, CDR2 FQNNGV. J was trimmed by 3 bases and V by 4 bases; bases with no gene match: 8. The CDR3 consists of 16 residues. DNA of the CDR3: TGTGCCAGCAGCTGGTTAGCGGGACGAAGCTACAATGAGCAGTTCTTC. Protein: CASSWLAGRSYNEQFF.

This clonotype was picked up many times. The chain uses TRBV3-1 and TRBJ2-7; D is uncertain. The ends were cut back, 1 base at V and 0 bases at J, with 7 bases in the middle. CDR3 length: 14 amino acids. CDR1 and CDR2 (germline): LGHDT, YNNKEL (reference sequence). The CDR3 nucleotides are TGTGCCAGCAGCCAAGCCTGGAGCTCCTACGAGCAGTACTTC. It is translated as CASSQAWSSYEQYF.

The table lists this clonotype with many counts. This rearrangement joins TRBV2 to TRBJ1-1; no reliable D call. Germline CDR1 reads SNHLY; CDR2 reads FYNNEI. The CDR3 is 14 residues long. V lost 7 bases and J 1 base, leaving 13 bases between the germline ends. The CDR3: CASIKGAENTEAFF. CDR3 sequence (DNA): TGTGCCAGCATTAAAGGTGCGGAGAACACTGAAGCTTTCTTT.

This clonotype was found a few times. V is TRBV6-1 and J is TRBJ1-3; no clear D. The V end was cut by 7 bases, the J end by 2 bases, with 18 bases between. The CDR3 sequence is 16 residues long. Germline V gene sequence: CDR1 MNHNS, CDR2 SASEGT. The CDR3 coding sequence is TGTGCCAGCATCACACGTTCTGGCCGGACTGGAAACACCATATATTTT. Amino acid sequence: CASITRSGRTGNTIYF.

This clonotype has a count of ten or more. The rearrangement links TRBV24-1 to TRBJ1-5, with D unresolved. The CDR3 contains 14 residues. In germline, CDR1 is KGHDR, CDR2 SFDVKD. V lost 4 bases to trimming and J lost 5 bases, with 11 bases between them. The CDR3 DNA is TGTGCCACCAGTGAGGGTTCCGGGTATCAGCCCCAGCATTTT. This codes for CATSEGSGYQPQHF.

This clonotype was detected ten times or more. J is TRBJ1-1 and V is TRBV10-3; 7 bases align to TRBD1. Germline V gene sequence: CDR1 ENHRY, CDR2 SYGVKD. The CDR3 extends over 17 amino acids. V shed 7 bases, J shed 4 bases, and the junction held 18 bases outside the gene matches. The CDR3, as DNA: TGTGCCATCACTTCCTTACCGCCGAGGGGGCTGGTCACTGAAGCTTTCTTT. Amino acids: CAITSLPPRGLVTEAFF.

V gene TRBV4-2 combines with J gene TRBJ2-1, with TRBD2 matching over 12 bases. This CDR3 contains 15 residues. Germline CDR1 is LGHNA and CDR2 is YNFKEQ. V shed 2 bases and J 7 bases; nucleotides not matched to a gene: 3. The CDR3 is CASSQLGLAGNEQFF. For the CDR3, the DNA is TGTGCCAGCAGCCAACTCGGACTAGCGGGGAATGAGCAGTTCTTC.

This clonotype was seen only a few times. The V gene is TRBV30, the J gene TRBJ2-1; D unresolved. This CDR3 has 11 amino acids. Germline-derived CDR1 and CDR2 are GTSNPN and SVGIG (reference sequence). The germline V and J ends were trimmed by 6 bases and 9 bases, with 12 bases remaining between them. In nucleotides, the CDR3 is TGTGCCTGTAACCAGGCAGCTGAGCAGTTCTTC. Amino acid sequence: CACNQAAEQFF.

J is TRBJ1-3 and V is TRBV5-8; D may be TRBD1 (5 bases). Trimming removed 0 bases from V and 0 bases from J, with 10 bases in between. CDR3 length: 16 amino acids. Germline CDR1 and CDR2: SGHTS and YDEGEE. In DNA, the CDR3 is TGTGCCAGCAGCTTGGCAGGGAAATTCTCTGGAAACACCATATATTTT. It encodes CASSLAGKFSGNTIYF. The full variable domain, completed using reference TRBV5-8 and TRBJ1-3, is EAGVTQSPTHLIKTRGQQATLRCSPISGHTSVYWYQQALGLGLQFLLWYDEGEERNRGNFPPRFSGRQFPNYSSELNVNALELEDSALYLCASSLAGKFSGNTIYFGEGSWLTVV.

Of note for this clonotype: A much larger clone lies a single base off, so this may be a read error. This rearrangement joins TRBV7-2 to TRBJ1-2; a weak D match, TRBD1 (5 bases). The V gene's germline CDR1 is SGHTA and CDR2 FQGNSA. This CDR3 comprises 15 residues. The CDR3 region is CASSLQTASNYSYTF. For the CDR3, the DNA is TGTGCCAGCAGCTTACAGACAGCTTCTAACTATAGCTACACCTTC.

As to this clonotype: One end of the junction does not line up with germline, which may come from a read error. DNA of the CDR3: TGCAGCGTTACCGATCGGTTGATAGCGGGAGGGCCGTTCACAGATACGCAGGATTTT. This codes for CSVTDRLIAGGPFTDTQDF. This chain joins TRBV29-1 and TRBJ2-3; 11 bases are a match to TRBD2. The CDR3 sequence is 19 residues long. Germline V gives CDR1 SQVTM, CDR2 ANQGSEA.

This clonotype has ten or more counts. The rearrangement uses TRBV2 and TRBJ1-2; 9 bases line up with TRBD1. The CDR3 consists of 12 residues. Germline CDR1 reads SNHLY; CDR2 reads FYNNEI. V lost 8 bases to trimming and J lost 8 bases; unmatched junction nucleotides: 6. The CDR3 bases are TGTGCCAGCCACAGGGGGCCTAGGGGCTACACCTTC. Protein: CASHRGPRGYTF.

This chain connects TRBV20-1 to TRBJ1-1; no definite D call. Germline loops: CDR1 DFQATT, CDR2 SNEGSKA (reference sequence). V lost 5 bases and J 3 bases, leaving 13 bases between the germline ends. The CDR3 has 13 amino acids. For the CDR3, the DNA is TGCAGTGCTGATGTCACTGGGGACACTGAAGCTTTCTTT. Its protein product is CSADVTGDTEAFF.

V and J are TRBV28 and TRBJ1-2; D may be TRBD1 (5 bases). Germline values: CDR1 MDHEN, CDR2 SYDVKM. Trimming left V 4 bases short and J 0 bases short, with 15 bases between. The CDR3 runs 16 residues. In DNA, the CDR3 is TGTGCCAGCAGTTCCCCTTTGGGGCTGGCTAACTATGGCTACACCTTC. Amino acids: CASSSPLGLANYGYTF.

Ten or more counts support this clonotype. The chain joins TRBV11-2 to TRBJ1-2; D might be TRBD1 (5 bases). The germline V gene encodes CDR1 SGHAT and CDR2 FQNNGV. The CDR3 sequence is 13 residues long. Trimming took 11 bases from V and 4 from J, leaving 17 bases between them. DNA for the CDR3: TGTGCCTCCAAACCTTCGGGGGGCTATGGCTACACCTTC. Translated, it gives CASKPSGGYGYTF.

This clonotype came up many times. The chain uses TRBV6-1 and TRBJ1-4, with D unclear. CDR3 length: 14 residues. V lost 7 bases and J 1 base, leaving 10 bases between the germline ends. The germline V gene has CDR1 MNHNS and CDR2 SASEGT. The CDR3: CASISSGTNEKLFF. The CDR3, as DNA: TGTGCCAGCATAAGTAGCGGAACTAATGAAAAACTGTTTTTT.

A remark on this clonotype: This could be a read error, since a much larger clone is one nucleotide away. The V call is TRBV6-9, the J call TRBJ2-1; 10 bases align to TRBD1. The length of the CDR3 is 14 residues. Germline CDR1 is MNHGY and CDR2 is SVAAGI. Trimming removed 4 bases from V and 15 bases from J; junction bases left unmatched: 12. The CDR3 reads CASSWDRGSGRRFF. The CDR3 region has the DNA TGTGCCAGCAGTTGGGACAGGGGTAGCGGCAGGCGGTTCTTC.

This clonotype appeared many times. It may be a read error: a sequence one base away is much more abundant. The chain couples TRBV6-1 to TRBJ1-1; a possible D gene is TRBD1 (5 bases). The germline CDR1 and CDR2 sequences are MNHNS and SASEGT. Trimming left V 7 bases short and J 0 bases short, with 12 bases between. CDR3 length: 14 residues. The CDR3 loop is CASTSGTVNTEAFF. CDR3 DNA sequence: TGTGCCAGCACCTCCGGGACGGTGAACACTGAAGCTTTCTTT.

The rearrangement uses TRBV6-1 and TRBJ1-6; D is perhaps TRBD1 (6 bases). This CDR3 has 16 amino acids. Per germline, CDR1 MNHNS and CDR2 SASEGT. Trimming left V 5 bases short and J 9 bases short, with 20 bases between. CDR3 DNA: TGTGCCAGCAGTTACGCGCACAGGGAATCAAGTTCACCCCTCCACTTT. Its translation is CASSYAHRESSSPLHF.

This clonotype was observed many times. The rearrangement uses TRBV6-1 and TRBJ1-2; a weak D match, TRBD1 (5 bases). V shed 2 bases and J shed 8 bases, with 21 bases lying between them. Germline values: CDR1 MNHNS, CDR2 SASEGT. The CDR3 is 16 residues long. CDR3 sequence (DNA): TGTGCCAGCAGTGAACAGGGAATCGTTTTGGCTGACGGCTACACCTTC. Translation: CASSEQGIVLADGYTF.

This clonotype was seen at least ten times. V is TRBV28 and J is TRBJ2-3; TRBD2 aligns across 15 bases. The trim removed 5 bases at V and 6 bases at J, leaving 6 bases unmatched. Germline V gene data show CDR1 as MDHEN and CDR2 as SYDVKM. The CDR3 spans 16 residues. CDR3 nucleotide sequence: TGTGCCAGCAGTCTCGGGACTAGCGGGAGGAGGGATACGCAGTATTTT. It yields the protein CASSLGTSGRRDTQYF.

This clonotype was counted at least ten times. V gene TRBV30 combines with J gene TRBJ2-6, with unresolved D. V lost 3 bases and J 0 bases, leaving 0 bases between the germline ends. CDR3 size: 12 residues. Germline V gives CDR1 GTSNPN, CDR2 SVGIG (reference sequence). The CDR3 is CAWSSGANVLTF. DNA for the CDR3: TGTGCCTGGAGCTCTGGGGCCAACGTCCTGACTTTC. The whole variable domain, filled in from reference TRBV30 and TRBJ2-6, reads SQTIHQWPATLVQPVGSPLSLECTVEGTSNPNLYWYRQAAGRGLQLLFYSVGIGQISSEVPQNLSASRPQDRQFILSSKKLLLSDSGFYLCAWSSGANVLTFGAGSRLTVL.